The sequence of this TCR beta chain was determined in a study of T cell responses to AZD1222 COVID-19 vaccine. Produced via immunoSEQ multiplex PCR; TCRdb's table is partial and in-frame only. The table lists about 120,000 clones, approximately 86% of them singletons. V dropped 3 bases and J dropped 4 bases, with 9 bases sitting between them. This CDR3 region has 13 residues. Comment on this clone: Its antigen remains unknown.

Study-level findings and limits: Spike as a whole was targeted by vaccine-associated CD4 TCRs, dominant at 160-218 and 743-854. Sampling that yielded the repertoires occurred only after the peak T cell response. Reportedly, nearly half the spike-specific TCRs target unmutated variant regions.

This sequence originates from an adult who received the AZD1222 COVID-19 vaccine. The chain uses TRBV12-3 or TRBV12-4 and TRBJ1-2, with D possibly matching TRBD1 (5 bases). Sequences were derived from peripheral blood, sampled 28 days after the second AZD1222 dose. The CDR3 is CASSLRGTYGYTF. In DNA form, the CDR3 reads TGTGCCAGCAGTTTGAGGGGCACCTATGGCTACACCTTC.